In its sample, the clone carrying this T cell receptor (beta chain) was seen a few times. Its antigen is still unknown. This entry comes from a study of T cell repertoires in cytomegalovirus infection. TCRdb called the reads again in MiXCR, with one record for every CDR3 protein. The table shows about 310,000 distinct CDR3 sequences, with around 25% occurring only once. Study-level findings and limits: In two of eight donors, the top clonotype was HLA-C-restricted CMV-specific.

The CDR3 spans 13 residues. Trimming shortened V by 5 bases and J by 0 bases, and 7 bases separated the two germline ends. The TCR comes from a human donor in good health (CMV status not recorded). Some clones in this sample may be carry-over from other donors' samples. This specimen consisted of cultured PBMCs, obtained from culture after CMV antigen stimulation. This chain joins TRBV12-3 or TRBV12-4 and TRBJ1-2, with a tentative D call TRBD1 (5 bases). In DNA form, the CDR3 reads TGTGCCAGCAGTACCAGGGCTAACTATGGCTACACCTTC. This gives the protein CASSTRANYGYTF.